A few counts support the clone carrying this TCR beta chain. What it binds is unknown. The record originates from a study of T cells in Graves' hyperthyroidism and ophthalmopathy. Using RNA transcripts as the source, TCR beta CDR3 regions were amplified. Carried out on the TCR CDR3, a first-round RT-PCR used the HTBI primer set. TCRdb re-called the multiplex PCR reads through MiXCR, storing one row per CDR3 protein. Altogether a few hundred thousand distinct CDR3 sequences are present, 13% being singletons, with the ten largest covering less than 25%. Findings of the study overall: Within blood appeared most thyroid clonotypes that had expanded above 0.001.

The V and J ends lost 3 bases and 7 bases respectively, with 12 bases between them. This CDR3 is built from 14 residues. The germline V gene has CDR1 MNHNS and CDR2 SASEGT. Newly diagnosed hyperthyroidism, duration under 2 months, in patients aged 18 to 65. In making diagnoses, clinical symptoms, serum thyroxine and TRAb, thyroid ultrasound and orbital computed tomography were all used. The sequence came from a man aged 30 to 39 with Graves' hyperthyroidism that later progressed to Graves' ophthalmopathy. The sequenced sample was blood. V usage is TRBV6-1 and J usage is TRBJ1-4; D may be TRBD1 (6 bases). The CDR3 nucleotides are TGTGCCAGCAGTGAGGCAGGGGCCGTTGAAAAACTGTTTTTT. This codes for CASSEAGAVEKLFF.